Presented here are 16 T cell receptor beta chains from one specimen sequenced in a study of shared clonotypes between healthy human individuals. Assay used: immunoSEQ multiplex PCR; TCRdb lists only in-frame clones, some missing. The sample yields 650,000 to 700,000 clones, about 92% seen once. The sample was memory CD8+ T cells from PBMCs. Subset described: CD45RO+ cells pooled with CCR7-negative TemRA cells. These receptors were taken from a man aged 18 to 29 in good health. Some clones in this sample may be carry-over from other donors' samples.

The chain employs TRBV7-6 and TRBJ2-7; 7 bases agree with TRBD1. The CDR3 covers 13 residues. The trim removed 5 bases at V and 2 bases at J, leaving 3 bases unmatched. Germline-derived CDR1 and CDR2 are SGHVS and FNYEAQ. The CDR3 spells CASSHGTAYEQYF. The CDR3 bases are TGTGCCAGCAGCCATGGGACAGCCTACGAGCAGTACTTC.

The chain combines TRBV6-5 with TRBJ2-7; TRBD1 aligns across 9 bases. The junction had 7 bases not matched to a gene; V was cut back by 2 bases and J by 5 bases. This CDR3 spans 15 amino acids. Germline CDR1 reads MNHEY; CDR2 reads SVGAGI. The CDR3 DNA reads TGTGCCAGCAGTTACCTTAGGACAGGGGCCGACGAGCAGTACTTC. This codes for CASSYLRTGADEQYF.

The CDR3 nucleotides read TGTGCCAGCAGCCCCTTACCGCCACAGGGGCGAGAGGATGAAAAACTGTTTTTT. It encodes CASSPLPPQGREDEKLFF. This chain links TRBV5-4 with TRBJ1-4, with 7 bases identical to TRBD1. CDR3 length equals 18 residues. The V and J ends lost 4 bases and 6 bases, in that order; junction bases with no gene match: 18. Germline V CDR1 and CDR2: SGHNT, YYREEE (reference sequence). The entire variable domain, with the rest obtained from reference TRBV5-4 and TRBJ1-4, is as follows: ETGVTQSPTHLIKTRGQQVTLRCSSQSGHNTVSWYQQALGQGPQFIFQYYREEENGRGNFPPRFSGLQFPNYSSELNVNALELDDSALYLCASSPLPPQGREDEKLFFGSGTQLSVL.

The chain employs TRBV5-6 and TRBJ2-5; possible D gene TRBD2, 5 bases. This CDR3 is 16 amino acids long. Trimming shortened V by 0 bases and J by 5 bases, and 17 bases separated the two germline ends. Germline V gene sequence: CDR1 SGHDT, CDR2 YYEEEE. The CDR3 region has the DNA TGTGCCAGCAGCTTGGCCCCCCTAGCAGGTTCGGAGACCCAGTACTTC. Translation gives CASSLAPLAGSETQYF.

CDR3: CASSRTGTGNTEAFF. In DNA form, the CDR3 reads TGTGCCAGCAGCCGAACCGGGACAGGAAACACTGAAGCTTTCTTT. The chain couples TRBV7-9 to TRBJ1-1, with TRBD1 matching 8 bases. Per germline, CDR1 SEHNR and CDR2 FQNEAQ (reference sequence). This CDR3 contains 15 residues. J gave up 2 bases and V 5 bases, and 7 bases lay outside the gene matches.

V is TRBV25-1 and J is TRBJ2-7; no definite D call. Trimming took 8 bases from V and 7 from J, leaving 6 bases between them. Germline CDR1 MGHDK, CDR2 SYGVNS. The CDR3 loop spans 9 amino acids. The CDR3 is CASAREQYF. The CDR3, as DNA: TGTGCCAGCGCGCGTGAGCAGTACTTC.

V is TRBV6-5 and J is TRBJ2-7; no clear D. Germline CDR1 MNHEY, CDR2 SVGAGI. Deletions cut 4 bases from V and 5 bases from J, with 9 bases between. The CDR3 consists of 12 residues. The CDR3 reads CASSSVWNEQYF. The CDR3 DNA is TGTGCCAGCAGTTCCGTTTGGAACGAGCAGTACTTC.

Turning to this clone: Other DNA sequences within the sample encode an identical CDR3. The chain has TRBV27 and TRBJ2-1; possibly TRBD2 for D (5 bases). V was cut by 3 bases and J by 3 bases, with 9 bases left in between. Germline loops: CDR1 MNHEY, CDR2 SMNVEV (reference sequence). The CDR3 loop spans 14 amino acids. DNA of the CDR3: TGTGCCAGCAGTTTGTTAGCGCACTACAATGAGCAGTTCTTC. Translation gives CASSLLAHYNEQFF.

V is TRBV7-9 and J is TRBJ2-3; 7 nucleotides match TRBD2. Germline-derived CDR1 and CDR2 are SEHNR and FQNEAQ (reference sequence). This CDR3 spans 15 amino acids. The J segment lost 3 bases and the V segment lost 3 bases, leaving 6 bases of the junction unmatched. In DNA form, the CDR3 reads TGTGCCAGCAGCTTTTCTAGCGGCGAGACAGATACGCAGTATTTT. It is translated as CASSFSSGETDTQYF.

This clone appeared a single time. The chain has TRBV27 and TRBJ2-5, with TRBD1 identical over 9 bases. Germline CDR1 is MNHEY and CDR2 is SMNVEV (reference sequence). V shed 2 bases and J 5 bases; nucleotides not matched to a gene: 9. The CDR3 has 16 amino acids. CDR3 in DNA: TGTGCCAGCAGTTTAATTGGGACAGGGTTCGGGGAGACCCAGTACTTC. It encodes CASSLIGTGFGETQYF.

The rearrangement links TRBV28 to TRBJ2-2; D is possibly TRBD1 or TRBD2 (5 bases each). The length of the CDR3 is 16 residues. Per germline, CDR1 MDHEN and CDR2 SYDVKM. V was shortened by 8 bases and J by 1 base, with 17 bases between the two germline ends. The CDR3 reads CASGLLGTENTGELFF. CDR3 DNA: TGTGCCAGCGGTCTTTTAGGGACCGAGAACACCGGGGAGCTGTTTTTT.

The chain joins TRBV6-5 to TRBJ1-2, with a weak D call TRBD1 (5 bases). CDR3 length: 15 residues. V shed 0 bases and J shed 6 bases, with 14 bases lying between them. The germline gives CDR1 MNHEY, CDR2 SVGAGI. The CDR3 reads CASSYSAGSGDGYTF. DNA of the CDR3: TGTGCCAGCAGTTACTCAGCAGGCTCGGGGGATGGCTACACCTTC.

The chain links TRBV5-4 to TRBJ2-7; D perhaps matches TRBD2 (5 bases). V gave up 0 bases and J gave up 5 bases, with 6 bases separating them. Germline CDR1 reads SGHNT; CDR2 reads YYREEE (reference sequence). CDR3 length: 12 residues. CDR3 sequence (DNA): TGTGCCAGCAGCTTGGGGGGAGACGAGCAGTACTTC. The encoded protein is CASSLGGDEQYF. Complete variable domain (other parts from reference TRBV5-4 and TRBJ2-7): ETGVTQSPTHLIKTRGQQVTLRCSSQSGHNTVSWYQQALGQGPQFIFQYYREEENGRGNFPPRFSGLQFPNYSSELNVNALELDDSALYLCASSLGGDEQYFGPGTRLTVT.

The chain joins TRBV10-2 to TRBJ1-5, with D perhaps TRBD1 (5 bases). The CDR3 is 16 residues long. Germline CDR1 is WSHSY and CDR2 is SAAADI. Trimming left V 4 bases short and J 4 bases short, with 17 bases between. For the CDR3, the DNA is TGCGCCAGCAGTGTAACCCCACGGGAGGGGAATCAGCCCCAGCATTTT. It translates to CASSVTPREGNQPQHF.

This chain connects TRBV6-5 to TRBJ2-7; D unresolved. CDR3 length: 13 residues. Between the trimmed V and J ends, which lost 0 bases and 4 bases, there was a span of 7 bases. Germline V gives CDR1 MNHEY, CDR2 SVGAGI. The CDR3 reads CASSYSPLYEQYF. The DNA of the CDR3 is TGTGCCAGCAGTTACTCGCCCCTTTACGAGCAGTACTTC.

The genes are TRBV5-8 and TRBJ2-5; tentatively, D is TRBD1 or TRBD2 (5 bases each). The CDR3 has 18 amino acids. Trimming took off 3 bases at V and 5 bases at J, with 26 bases between the two ends. Germline assignment: CDR1 SGHTS and CDR2 YDEGEE. CDR3 nucleotides: TGTGCCAGCAGCTCGCCAGCCCCGGGACCCGGTCCCAGGGAGACCCAGTACTTC. Residues: CASSSPAPGPGPRETQYF.